A single sample gave rise to the 27 T cell receptor beta chains below, sequenced in a study of HIV-infected patients and healthy controls. About 480 ng RNA was reverse transcribed with alpha and beta constant-region primers. Each of the alpha and beta chains got its own library through chain-specific third strand synthesis with indices. TCRdb re-called the 5' RACE reads with MiXCR, one entry per CDR3 protein. The sample shows 15,000 or so distinct CDR3 sequences, around 6.7% of them seen only once. All unsorted peripheral T cells were captured because whole blood was used without fractionation. The sequenced sample consisted of blood. These receptors all come from an adult in good health.

By share, this clonotype counts as medium-sized. The rearrangement uses TRBV27 and TRBJ2-7; 9 bases map to TRBD1. From germline, CDR1 is MNHEY and CDR2 SMNVEV (reference sequence). With 8 bases clipped from V and 2 bases from J, the junction kept 7 bases outside the gene matches. The CDR3 runs 14 residues. CDR3 in DNA: TGTGCCAGCCGGACCGGGACAGGGACCTACGAGCAGTACTTC. This codes for CASRTGTGTYEQYF.

This clonotype appeared many times. The rearrangement links TRBV7-8 to TRBJ2-7; D remains unclear. The length of the CDR3 is 15 residues. Between the trimmed V and J ends, which lost 3 bases and 0 bases, there was a span of 12 bases. Germline V gives CDR1 SGHVS, CDR2 FQNEAQ. CDR3 protein: CASSFDSILSYEQYF. The CDR3 coding sequence is TGTGCCAGCAGCTTTGATTCAATCCTCTCCTACGAGCAGTACTTC.

This sequence joins TRBV12-3 or TRBV12-4 and TRBJ2-1; the match to TRBD1 covers 9 bases. The CDR3 spans 15 residues. V lost 7 bases to trimming and J lost 7 bases; unmatched junction nucleotides: 11. CDR3 nucleotide sequence: TGTGCCAGCACCGTAACAGGGGGCGCGAGAAATGAGCAGTTCTTC. Protein: CASTVTGGARNEQFF.

The genes are TRBV4-3 and TRBJ1-2; D uncertain. The V and J ends lost 4 bases and 0 bases respectively, with 21 bases between them. CDR3 length: 18 residues. CDR1 and CDR2 (germline): LGHNA, YSLEER. Here the CDR3 reads CASSRTHLRPTANYGYTF. The CDR3 DNA reads as TGCGCCAGCAGCCGCACCCATCTCCGACCGACTGCTAACTATGGCTACACCTTC.

The chain joins TRBV29-1 to TRBJ2-1; D is uncertain. The CDR3 sequence is 13 residues long. The V gene's germline CDR1 is SQVTM and CDR2 ANQGSEA. Trimming removed 3 bases at V and 4 bases at J, with 10 bases between. CDR3 in amino acids: CSVERTAYNEQFF. CDR3 DNA: TGCAGCGTTGAGCGCACTGCTTACAATGAGCAGTTCTTC.

This clonotype was seen many times. The chain carries TRBV18 and TRBJ2-1, with D possibly being TRBD2 (6 bases). Per the germline V gene, CDR1 is KGHSH and CDR2 is LQKENI. This CDR3 contains 13 residues. Trimming took 2 bases from V and 8 from J, leaving 10 bases between them. CDR3 nucleotide sequence: TGTGCCAGCTCACCAAGCTGGGGGGATGAGCAGTTCTTC. Encoded protein: CASSPSWGDEQFF. Full variable domain (missing parts from reference TRBV18 and TRBJ2-1): NAGVMQNPRHLVRRRGQEARLRCSPMKGHSHVYWYRQLPEEGLKFMVYLQKENIIDESGMPKERFSAEFPKEGPSILRIQQVVRGDSAAYFCASSPSWGDEQFFGPGTRLTVL.

Many counts were recorded for this clonotype. The rearrangement joins TRBV20-1 to TRBJ1-1; D not resolved. Germline-derived CDR1 and CDR2 are DFQATT and SNEGSKA (reference sequence). This CDR3 is built from 14 residues. V shed 0 bases and J shed 1 base, with 9 bases lying between them. CDR3 coding DNA: TGCAGTGCTAGAGATCCTCTGGCGAACACTGAAGCTTTCTTT. Encoded protein: CSARDPLANTEAFF.

This chain uses TRBV15 with TRBJ2-1; 7 bases are shared with TRBD2. The germline V gene has CDR1 LNHNV and CDR2 YYDKDF (reference sequence). Trimming took 5 bases from V and 6 from J; bases not matched to a gene: 13. This CDR3 region has 16 residues. The CDR3 sequence is CATSAMWTRVANEQFF. The CDR3 DNA follows: TGTGCCACCAGCGCCATGTGGACTAGGGTGGCCAATGAGCAGTTCTTC.

By its share, this clonotype is medium-sized. This chain links TRBV27 with TRBJ1-6; D is undetermined. V lost 8 bases to trimming and J lost 7 bases, with 6 bases between them. The CDR3 loop spans 11 amino acids. Germline CDR1 and CDR2: MNHEY and SMNVEV (reference sequence). In DNA, the CDR3 is TGTGCCAGCGGTCCAAATTCACCCCTCCACTTT. Its protein is CASGPNSPLHF.

This clonotype was recorded many times. This chain joins TRBV6-1 and TRBJ1-6, with 10 nucleotides matching TRBD1. Germline values: CDR1 MNHNS, CDR2 SASEGT. Trimming took 6 bases from V and 6 from J; bases not matched to a gene: 2. The CDR3 has 14 amino acids. The CDR3 sequence: CASSRDRGNSPLHF. CDR3 bases: TGTGCCAGCAGCCGGGACAGGGGTAATTCACCCCTCCACTTT.

This clonotype appeared a few times. This chain uses TRBV30 with TRBJ2-5; D is undetermined. V was cut by 1 base and J by 5 bases, with 11 bases left in between. Germline-derived CDR1 and CDR2 are GTSNPN and SVGIG (reference sequence). The CDR3 has 13 amino acids. DNA of the CDR3: TGTGCCTGGAGTGGGGCCCTGTATGAGACCCAGTACTTC. Protein: CAWSGALYETQYF.

The rearrangement uses TRBV6-6 and TRBJ1-2; D may be TRBD1 (6 bases). The germline V gene encodes CDR1 MNHNY and CDR2 SVGAGI (reference sequence). CDR3 length: 14 residues. The V gene lost 5 bases and the J gene lost 4 bases, with 14 bases spanning the gap. The CDR3 region has the DNA TGTGCCAGCAGTGGGACACCGGAGGGCTATGGCTACACCTTC. This translates into CASSGTPEGYGYTF.

This clonotype was seen at least ten times. The gene calls are TRBV19 and TRBJ2-7; D perhaps matches TRBD1 (5 bases). Germline lookup yields CDR1 LNHDA and CDR2 SQIVND (reference sequence). This CDR3 has 13 amino acids. Deletions cut 5 bases from V and 2 bases from J, with 10 bases between. The CDR3 region has the DNA TGTGCCAGTAGTGTACAGGAAACCTACGAGCAGTACTTC. Residues: CASSVQETYEQYF. Using reference TRBV19 and TRBJ2-7 for the parts outside the CDR3, the full variable domain is DGGITQSPKYLFRKEGQNVTLSCEQNLNHDAMYWYRQDPGQGLRLIYYSQIVNDFQKGDIAEGYSVSREKKESFPLTVTSAQKNPTAFYLCASSVQETYEQYFGPGTRLTVT.

At least ten counts were recorded for this clonotype. The chain links TRBV5-1 to TRBJ1-1; unclear D gene. The CDR3 is made up of 11 amino acids. Germline values: CDR1 SGHRS, CDR2 YFSETQ. V was cut by 6 bases and J by 8 bases, with 11 bases left in between. The CDR3 spells CASTFSGEAFF. The CDR3 bases are TGCGCCAGCACCTTCTCGGGAGAAGCTTTCTTT.

To note about this clonotype: Possible read error: a much larger clone is one base away. The rearrangement uses TRBV27 and TRBJ2-7, with TRBD2 matching 10 bases. The germline gives CDR1 MNHEY, CDR2 SMNVEV (reference sequence). The V and J ends lost 3 bases and 0 bases, in that order; junction bases with no gene match: 2. The CDR3 runs to 15 residues. CDR3 in DNA: TGTGCCAGCAGTTTCCGGACTAGCGGCTCCTACGAGCAGTACTTC. This codes for CASSFRTSGSYEQYF.

Within the sample, this clonotype is medium-sized. The rearrangement links TRBV11-3 to TRBJ2-1; 7 bases line up with TRBD1. Germline V gene lookup returns CDR1 SGHNT and CDR2 YENEEA. J was trimmed by 3 bases and V by 5 bases; bases with no gene match: 10. The CDR3 is 16 residues long. The CDR3 sequence: CASSPDRDRNYNEQFF. CDR3 sequence (DNA): TGTGCCAGCAGCCCGGACCGGGACAGAAACTACAATGAGCAGTTCTTC.

In its sample, this clonotype was seen many times. The CDR3 nucleotides read TGTGCCACCCAAGGACTAGCGGGGGCCACAGATACGCAGTATTTT. Protein product: CATQGLAGATDTQYF. The chain recombines TRBV19 with TRBJ2-3; TRBD2 aligns across 13 bases. The V gene end was trimmed by 10 bases and the J gene end by 2 bases; junction bases not matched to a gene: 6. The CDR3 loop spans 15 amino acids. Germline lookup yields CDR1 LNHDA and CDR2 SQIVND (reference sequence).

This clonotype was detected ten times or more. The V call is TRBV6-2 or TRBV6-3, the J call TRBJ1-5, with unresolved D. Germline V lookup: CDR1 MNHEY, CDR2 SVGEGT. V lost 0 bases and J lost 6, with 9 bases in between. The CDR3 spans 14 residues. CDR3 DNA: TGTGCCAGCAGTTACTCTGATGAGAGTCAGCCCCAGCATTTT. It codes for CASSYSDESQPQHF.

This clonotype has ten or more counts. DNA for the CDR3: TGTGCCAGCAGCTTAAACAGTATTGAGGTGTATGGCTACACCTTC. Its protein product is CASSLNSIEVYGYTF. This chain connects TRBV7-2 to TRBJ1-2; D gene unclear. The germline V gene has CDR1 SGHTA and CDR2 FQGNSA. V dropped 2 bases and J dropped 5 bases, with 15 bases sitting between them. CDR3 size: 15 residues.

This clonotype was observed at least ten times. The chain couples TRBV29-1 to TRBJ2-5, with 8 bases identical to TRBD2. Trimming took 7 bases from V and 2 from J; bases not matched to a gene: 9. This CDR3 comprises 14 residues. Looked up from germline, CDR1 is SQVTM and CDR2 is ANQGSEA. Here the CDR3 reads CSAHGGGFQETQYF. For the CDR3, the DNA is TGCAGCGCTCACGGGGGGGGGTTTCAAGAGACCCAGTACTTC. The full variable domain, with the rest looked up from reference TRBV29-1 and TRBJ2-5, is SAVISQKPSRDICQRGTSLTIQCQVDSQVTMMFWYRQQPGQSLTLIATANQGSEATYESGFVIDKFPISRPNLTFSTLTVSNMSPEDSSIYLCSAHGGGFQETQYFGPGTRLLVL.

This clonotype has a count of ten or more. The chain joins TRBV28 to TRBJ2-7; 7 nucleotides agree with TRBD1. CDR3 length equals 19 residues. V shed 6 bases and J 0 bases; nucleotides not matched to a gene: 20. CDR1 is MDHEN, CDR2 SYDVKM, per germline. Here the CDR3 reads CASRRSRQGLRASSYEQYF. DNA for the CDR3: TGTGCCAGCAGGCGGTCCAGACAGGGCCTCCGGGCTAGCTCCTACGAGCAGTACTTC.

This clonotype was seen at least ten times. One end of the junction does not line up with germline, which may come from a read error. The chain links TRBV6-2 or TRBV6-3 to TRBJ2-7; a possible D gene is TRBD1 (6 bases). Germline-derived CDR1 and CDR2 are MNHEY and SVGEGT. The CDR3 has 15 amino acids. DNA of the CDR3: TGTGCCAGCAGCCCCCTCCGGGACATCTCCTATGAGCAGTACTTC. It yields the protein CASSPLRDISYEQYF.

This clonotype showed up just a few times. The genes are TRBV18 and TRBJ2-1; D gene unclear. Trimming pared 1 base from V and 7 bases from J, leaving 5 bases between. The germline V gene has CDR1 KGHSH and CDR2 LQKENI. This CDR3 is built from 12 residues. CDR3 amino acids: CASSPRRNEQFF. Here the CDR3 DNA reads TGTGCCAGCTCACCACGCCGGAATGAGCAGTTCTTC.

This clonotype is labeled as medium-sized. The CDR3 nucleotides are TGCGCCAGCGGGGACCGGACAGGCGGTAAAGAGACCCAGTACTTC. This codes for CASGDRTGGKETQYF. This chain joins TRBV10-2 and TRBJ2-5; 7 bases match TRBD1. Germline V gene sequence: CDR1 WSHSY, CDR2 SAAADI. V lost 8 bases and J lost 3; bases outside the gene matches: 12. CDR3 size: 15 residues.

There are many counts of this clonotype. V is TRBV7-9 and J is TRBJ1-1; D not resolved. The V gene's germline CDR1 is SEHNR and CDR2 FQNEAQ (reference sequence). The CDR3 covers 13 residues. V lost 2 bases to trimming and J lost 4 bases, with 8 bases between them. The CDR3 bases are TGTGCCAGCAGCTTAATGGACTTCACTGAAGCTTTCTTT. Protein: CASSLMDFTEAFF.

The sample holds many counts of this clonotype. This chain uses TRBV6-2 or TRBV6-3 with TRBJ1-5, with 7 bases identical to TRBD1. The germline gives CDR1 MNHEY, CDR2 SVGEGT. V was pared by 5 bases and J by 9 bases, with 4 bases of the junction left unmatched. The CDR3 totals 12 residues. In DNA, the CDR3 is TGTGCCAGCAGTCGATACAGGGGGCCCCAGCATTTT. It specifies CASSRYRGPQHF.

In this sample, this clonotype turned up many times. V and J are TRBV7-2 and TRBJ2-1; tentatively, D is TRBD1 or TRBD2 (6 bases each). Germline V gene sequence: CDR1 SGHTA, CDR2 FQGNSA. V was cut by 3 bases and J by 0 bases, with 12 bases left in between. The CDR3 has 16 amino acids. The CDR3 coding sequence is TGTGCCAGCAGCTTGAGGGGGGCGAGCTCCTACAATGAGCAGTTCTTC. This translates into CASSLRGASSYNEQFF.